What follows are 23 T cell receptor beta chains derived from one specimen sequenced in a study of tumor-infiltrating lymphocytes in primary liver carcinoma. Researchers generated TCR beta cDNA from approximately 0.55 ug of total RNA, relying on a constant-region primer. Researchers made the TCR beta libraries by running three nested multiplex PCR rounds with slightly modified ARM-PCR. Forward primers for TRBV1-TRBV30 and a C-beta reverse primer served the first two PCR rounds, at roughly 10 cycles each. TCRdb fed the multiplex PCR reads into MiXCR, producing one record per CDR3 protein. The table includes around 50,000 distinct CDR3 sequences, over 65% detected once. Starting material for RNA and DNA co-extraction consisted of about 20-32 mg of unsorted bulk tissue. The sequencing sample was made of liver tumor tissue from sampling region 3. As to subset: tumor region T3, left-lateral pole. All receptors come from a man aged 35 to 55 with primary liver carcinoma and hepatitis B virus infection.

With regard to this clonotype: At one boundary the junction diverges from the germline segment, which might be a read error. The genes are TRBV11-2 and TRBJ2-1; D may be TRBD1 or TRBD2 (6 bases each). The CDR3 has 14 amino acids. Germline lookup yields CDR1 SGHAT and CDR2 FQNNGV. This CDR3 is CVSSSPGGGSEQFF. For the CDR3, the DNA is TGTGTCAGCAGCTCTCCCGGAGGGGGAAGTGAGCAATTCTTC.

This chain links TRBV7-9 with TRBJ2-5; 8 nucleotides agree with TRBD2. Per germline, CDR1 SEHNR and CDR2 FQNEAQ (reference sequence). With 0 bases clipped from V and 10 bases from J, the junction kept 22 bases outside the gene matches. This CDR3 region has 19 residues. The CDR3 loop is CASSLAFHLPALAGSDQYF. Here the CDR3 DNA reads TGTGCCAGCAGCTTAGCATTCCACCTCCCCGCTCTAGCGGGCAGCGACCAGTACTTC.

This sequence joins TRBV11-2 and TRBJ2-7; 10 nucleotides align to TRBD1. This CDR3 is 17 amino acids long. V lost 5 bases, J lost 5 bases, and 15 bases stayed unmatched. Germline V gene lookup returns CDR1 SGHAT and CDR2 FQNNGV. The CDR3 nucleotides are TGTGCCAGCAGCCCCCGGACAGGGGGTGCCAACAGACACGAGCAGTACTTC. Its protein product is CASSPRTGGANRHEQYF.

Comment on this clonotype: Compared with germline, one end of the junction differs, possibly owing to a read error. The rearrangement uses TRBV12-3 or TRBV12-4 and TRBJ2-1, with unresolved D. This CDR3 has 14 residues. The CDR3: CATLVGLCYNEQFF. CDR3 DNA: TGTGCCACGCTAGTGGGCCTCTGCTACAACGAGCAGTTCTTC.

By proportion, this clonotype is medium-sized. The chain employs TRBV29-1 and TRBJ2-5; D may be TRBD1 (5 bases). CDR1 SQVTM and CDR2 ANQGSEA come from the germline V gene. The CDR3 spans 14 residues. Trimming removed 0 bases at V and 5 bases at J, with 13 bases between. The CDR3 loop reads CSVEDRQGAETQYF. Here the CDR3 DNA reads TGCAGCGTTGAAGATCGGCAAGGGGCGGAGACCCAGTACTTC.

A word on this clonotype: An end of the junction differs from the germline gene, which may be a read error. The rearrangement joins TRBV12-3 or TRBV12-4 to TRBJ2-1; TRBD2 matches at 7 bases. This CDR3 region has 15 residues. The CDR3 here is CTSTRARGDYNEQFF. For the CDR3, the DNA is TGTACCAGCACTCGTGCCCGGGGGGACTACAATGAACAGTTCTTC.

This sequence joins TRBV11-2 and TRBJ2-7; D is unclear. CDR3 size: 13 residues. In germline, CDR1 is SGHAT, CDR2 FQNNGV. Trimming took off 1 base at V and 7 bases at J, with 11 bases between the two ends. This CDR3 reads CASSLGVGNEQYF. CDR3 coding DNA: TGTGCCAGCAGCTTAGGGGTAGGGAATGAGCAGTACTTC.

The V and J genes are TRBV12-3 or TRBV12-4 and TRBJ1-2, with a weak D call TRBD1 (6 bases). Trimming removed 2 bases from V and 10 bases from J, with 14 bases in between. CDR3 size: 13 residues. The CDR3 coding sequence is TGTGCCAGCAGTTTAACAAGGGGGAACGACTACACCTTC. Its translation is CASSLTRGNDYTF.

Note on this clonotype: Compared with germline, one end of the junction differs, possibly owing to a read error. The gene calls are TRBV11-2 and TRBJ2-5; perhaps TRBD2 as D (6 bases). Germline V gene lookup returns CDR1 SGHAT and CDR2 FQNNGV. CDR3 length: 16 amino acids. The CDR3: CASRSRDSAHLEIQYF. The CDR3 region has the DNA TGTGCCAGCAGATCCCGGGACTCGGCACACCTAGAGATCCAGTACTTC.

Comment on this clonotype: The CDR3 does not end in the conserved phenylalanine or tryptophan, so this is likely a read error. It is unclear where the CDR3 begins or ends on the DNA, so no DNA is shown, and the CDR3 is as TCRdb lists it. The J gene is TRBJ2-2, the V gene TRBV29-1; the DNA was not used to check the table's D call, TRBD1. The CDR3 is 13 residues long, counting both termini. From germline, CDR1 is SQVTM and CDR2 ANQGSEA. Here the CDR3 reads CSVEADSTGELLC.

The CDR3 loop is CASSNSTTSGMGGGFF. The CDR3 DNA reads TGTGCCAGCAGCAACTCTACGACTAGCGGGATGGGAGGCGGGTTCTTC. V gene TRBV11-2 combines with J gene TRBJ2-1; 11 nucleotides agree with TRBD2. Germline V lookup: CDR1 SGHAT, CDR2 FQNNGV. Trimming at V came to 5 bases and at J to 15 bases, leaving 18 bases not matched to a gene. There are 16 residues in the CDR3.

This chain connects TRBV4-1 to TRBJ2-7; D unresolved. Looked up from germline, CDR1 is MGHRA and CDR2 is YSYEKL. The V gene lost 2 bases and the J gene lost 7 bases, with 12 bases spanning the gap. The CDR3 sequence is 13 residues long. CDR3 sequence reads: CASSQYVAEEQYF. In DNA, the CDR3 is TGCGCCAGCAGCCAATATGTAGCAGAGGAGCAGTACTTC.

As to this clonotype: This could be a read error, since a much larger clone is one nucleotide away. V usage is TRBV7-9 and J usage is TRBJ1-2; the D gene is possibly TRBD1 (6 bases). CDR3 length equals 13 residues. Germline CDR1 is SEHNR and CDR2 is FQNEAQ (reference sequence). In DNA, the CDR3 is TGTGTCCCCTATCACCCCAGGGGCTATGGCTACACCTTC. Protein: CVPYHPRGYGYTF.

The V call is TRBV29-1, the J call TRBJ1-1; maybe TRBD1 (5 bases). Germline values: CDR1 SQVTM, CDR2 ANQGSEA. CDR3 length: 14 amino acids. V shed 7 bases and J shed 6 bases, with 21 bases lying between them. For the CDR3, the DNA is TGCAGCGGTTCACGTGGGACCAATGGGTCTGAAGCTTTCTTT. This translates into CSGSRGTNGSEAFF.

For this clonotype: At one end the junction does not follow the germline gene, possibly because of a read error. The rearrangement uses TRBV11-2 and TRBJ2-2; 9 positions agree with TRBD1. The CDR3 is made up of 17 amino acids. In germline, CDR1 is SGHAT, CDR2 FQNNGV. The CDR3 sequence is CASGVDRDRVGTGELLF. The CDR3, as DNA: TGTGCCAGCGGCGTGGATCGGGACAGGGTCGGCACCGGGGAGCTGCTTTTT.

The rearrangement joins TRBV6-1 to TRBJ2-1; D is unresolved. Trimming left V 1 base short and J 0 bases short, with 13 bases between. Germline assignment: CDR1 MNHNS and CDR2 SASEGT. CDR3 length: 17 residues. CDR3: CASSEDYRNLSYNEQFF. The DNA of the CDR3 is TGTGCCAGCAGTGAAGATTATCGGAACCTCTCCTACAATGAGCAGTTCTTC.

On this clonotype: The junction and the germline gene differ at one end; a read error may be behind it. The CDR3 region is CASSLVRTHPVTGELYF. The CDR3 region has the DNA TGTGCCAGCAGCTTAGTTCGGACGCACCCAGTGACCGGGGAGCTGTATTTT. The genes are TRBV11-2 and TRBJ2-2; D is possibly TRBD2 (5 bases). The germline V gene encodes CDR1 SGHAT and CDR2 FQNNGV. The CDR3 runs 17 residues. Looking up the rest from reference TRBV11-2 and TRBJ2-2 gives the full variable domain: EAGVAQSPRYKIIEKRQSVAFWCNPISGHATLYWYQQILGQGPKLLIQFQNNGVVDDSQLPKDRFSAERLKGVDSTLKIQPAKLEDSAVYLCASSLVRTHPVTGELYFGEGSRLTVL.

V and J are TRBV6-6 and TRBJ2-7, with 8 bases lining up with TRBD2. The germline CDR1 and CDR2 sequences are MNHNY and SVGAGI (reference sequence). The CDR3 loop spans 17 amino acids. Germline trimming cut 4 bases from V and 6 bases from J; bases unmatched to any gene: 17. The CDR3 here is CASSSSGLVRGPGEQYF. DNA for the CDR3: TGTGCCAGCAGTTCATCGGGACTAGTGAGAGGGCCGGGCGAGCAGTACTTC.

This clonotype appeared a single time. The chain carries TRBV11-2 and TRBJ2-2, with D possibly TRBD1 on 5 matching bases. This CDR3 has 16 residues. CDR1 is SGHAT and CDR2 is FQNNGV in the germline V gene. The CDR3 spells CPCSAPGQTNTGELFF. Written as DNA, the CDR3 is TGTCCCTGCAGCGCCCCTGGACAAACGAACACCGGGGAGCTGTTTTTT.

On this clonotype: A much larger clone sits a single nucleotide away, making a read error possible. This sequence joins TRBV5-4 and TRBJ1-6; no definite D call. This CDR3 is built from 14 residues. Germline values: CDR1 SGHNT, CDR2 YYREEE (reference sequence). CDR3 coding DNA: TGTGTCAGCAGCTTGGATCTGACAAATTCACCCCTCCACTTT. This codes for CVSSLDLTNSPLHF. Based on the CDR3 plus reference TRBV5-4 and TRBJ1-6, the full variable domain is ETGVTQSPTHLIKTRGQQVTLRCSSQSGHNTVSWYQQALGQGPQFIFQYYREEENGRGNFPPRFSGLQFPNYSSELNVNALELDDSALYLCVSSLDLTNSPLHFGNGTRLTVT.

Worth noting for this clonotype: At one end the junction does not follow the germline gene, possibly because of a read error. The chain couples TRBV7-8 to TRBJ1-2; TRBD1 agrees at 8 bases. The CDR3 sequence is 15 residues long. The germline gives CDR1 SGHVS, CDR2 FQNEAQ. The CDR3 sequence: CACSWRTGNHYGYTF. The CDR3 nucleotides read TGTGCCTGTAGCTGGCGGACAGGGAACCACTATGGCTACACATTC.

The sample holds many counts of this clonotype. The chain recombines TRBV7-8 with TRBJ2-7; tentatively, D is TRBD1 (5 bases). The V end lost 1 base, the J end lost 3 bases, and 10 bases lay between the germline ends. CDR3 length: 14 amino acids. Looked up from germline, CDR1 is SGHVS and CDR2 is FQNEAQ. DNA for the CDR3: TGTGCCAGCAGCTTAGGGACGGACAACTACGAGCAGTACTTC. Amino acids: CASSLGTDNYEQYF.

Turning to this clonotype: The final CDR3 position lacks the conserved phenylalanine or tryptophan, pointing to a likely read error. The chain recombines TRBV4-1 with TRBJ2-7; D remains unclear. Germline CDR1 and CDR2: MGHRA and YSYEKL. This CDR3 has 14 amino acids. The CDR3 nucleotides are TGCGCCAGCAACCAAGCCCGACGAGGCTACGAGCAGTACATC. This sequence encodes CASNQARRGYEQYI.